The 9 T cell receptor beta chains presented below share a single source sample, sequenced in a study of technical replicates of blood from a few donors. The table came from immunoSEQ multiplex PCR; TCRdb's copy has only in-frame clones and leaves some out. The sample has approximately 79,000 clones; 95% are singletons. The specimen sequenced was T cells isolated from PBMCs. These receptors were taken from a human donor in good health.

The V call is TRBV7-2, the J call TRBJ2-1, with TRBD2 matching over 7 bases. Germline-derived CDR1 and CDR2 are SGHTA and FQGNSA. The CDR3 length is 15 residues. V was clipped by 3 bases and J by 8 bases; unmatched bases: 10. The CDR3 here is CASSFRTRLRDEQFF. The CDR3, as DNA: TGTGCCAGCAGCTTCCGGACTAGACTGAGGGATGAGCAGTTCTTC. Full variable domain (remainder filled in from reference TRBV7-2 and TRBJ2-1): GAGVSQSPSNKVTEKGKDVELRCDPISGHTALYWYRQSLGQGLEFLIYFQGNSAPDKSGLPSDRFSAERTGGSVSTLTIQRTQQEDSAVYLCASSFRTRLRDEQFFGPGTRLTVL.

The chain uses TRBV6-5 and TRBJ1-6; possible D gene TRBD1, 5 bases. Germline assignment: CDR1 MNHEY and CDR2 SVGAGI. The CDR3 loop spans 15 amino acids. V dropped 0 bases and J dropped 6 bases, with 9 bases sitting between them. CDR3 residues: CASSYSGQGNSPLHF. CDR3 DNA: TGTGCCAGCAGTTACTCGGGCCAGGGTAATTCACCCCTCCACTTT.

The chain couples TRBV6-6 to TRBJ2-1, with D hard to call. CDR3 length: 13 amino acids. Trimming left V 8 bases short and J 6 bases short, with 14 bases between. The germline V gene encodes CDR1 MNHNY and CDR2 SVGAGI (reference sequence). CDR3 protein: CASGPRHPNEQFF. CDR3 DNA sequence: TGTGCCAGCGGTCCGAGGCACCCCAATGAGCAGTTCTTC.

V gene TRBV6-1 combines with J gene TRBJ2-7; TRBD1 might be the D (7 bases). V was cut by 4 bases and J by 1 base, with 14 bases left in between. CDR1 is MNHNS, CDR2 SASEGT, per germline. The CDR3 is 15 amino acids. CDR3 sequence: CASSGAGQPSYEQYF. The CDR3 bases are TGTGCCAGCAGTGGGGCGGGACAGCCATCCTACGAGCAGTACTTC.

The table lists this clone with a count of one. This chain joins TRBV7-8 and TRBJ2-7; TRBD1 matches 8 bases. The germline CDR1 and CDR2 sequences are SGHVS and FQNEAQ. The length of the CDR3 is 14 residues. J gave up 4 bases and V 5 bases, and 7 bases lay outside the gene matches. CDR3 nucleotide sequence: TGTGCCAGCAGCCCCCGGGACAGGAGGTACGAGCAGTACTTC. Protein sequence: CASSPRDRRYEQYF.

J is TRBJ1-2 and V is TRBV6-6, with D perhaps TRBD1 (5 bases). The V gene's germline CDR1 is MNHNY and CDR2 SVGAGI (reference sequence). This CDR3 is built from 15 residues. V was pared by 4 bases and J by 4 bases, with 16 bases between. Here the CDR3 DNA reads TGTGCCAGCAGTTCTGATGACAGCCTCTTCTATGGCTACACCTTC. This translates into CASSSDDSLFYGYTF.

V gene TRBV2 combines with J gene TRBJ2-7; 8 positions match TRBD1. Germline trimming cut 3 bases from V and 4 bases from J; bases unmatched to any gene: 5. This CDR3 region has 14 residues. The germline CDR1 and CDR2 sequences are SNHLY and FYNNEI. CDR3 in amino acids: CASSEPRGPYEQYF. Here the CDR3 DNA reads TGTGCCAGCAGTGAGCCCAGGGGGCCTTACGAGCAGTACTTC.

The chain recombines TRBV29-1 with TRBJ1-1; the match to TRBD1 covers 7 bases. Germline CDR1 reads SQVTM; CDR2 reads ANQGSEA. Germline trimming cut 0 bases from V and 6 bases from J; bases unmatched to any gene: 4. This CDR3 contains 13 residues. The CDR3 coding sequence is TGCAGCGTTGAAGACGACAGGGACCCTGAAGCTTTCTTT. It codes for CSVEDDRDPEAFF.

The chain is built from TRBV4-1 and TRBJ2-6; D ambiguous. V lost 4 bases to trimming and J lost 0 bases, with 16 bases between them. The CDR3 loop spans 18 amino acids. Per the germline V gene, CDR1 is MGHRA and CDR2 is YSYEKL. In nucleotides, the CDR3 is TGCGCCAGCAGCCGCTCGACGGGTGTCGTCTCTGGGGCCAACGTCCTGACTTTC. This translates into CASSRSTGVVSGANVLTF.